The clone carrying this T cell receptor (beta chain) has more than one count but fewer than ten. No antigen is known for it. This specimen belongs to a study of response to subunit inactivated influenza vaccine. MiXCR, run by TCRdb on the RT-PCR reads, gives a single entry per CDR3 protein. The table shows approximately 520,000 distinct CDR3 sequences, with 25% occurring only once. Study observations and caveats: Researchers suggested that each seasonal influenza vaccination recruits few new T cells.

This receptor was obtained from a man in his forties or fifties who received an inactivated influenza vaccine. Sequenced material: CD4+ T cells sorted from PBMCs, taken less than 6 days after vaccination.

The CDR3 reads CASSFSSGDTQYF. The CDR3 region has the DNA TGTGCCAGCAGCTTCAGCAGCGGTGATACGCAGTATTTT. The chain joins TRBV7-2 to TRBJ2-3; D may be TRBD2 (5 bases). CDR1 and CDR2 from the germline V gene are SGHTA and FQGNSA. V gave up 3 bases and J gave up 6 bases, with 10 bases separating them. This CDR3 has 13 residues.